The present TCR beta chain was sequenced within a study of beta chain features in type 1 diabetes. In its sample, this clone was seen a few times. Antigen unknown. Other DNA variants within this sample encode the same CDR3. Every isolated RNA sample was fully reverse transcribed, so sequencing captured expressed TCRB transcripts. For naive, central memory and regulatory T cell samples, reads averaged about 3.5 million. The protocol was immunoSEQ multiplex PCR, while the TCRdb copy is restricted to in-frame clones and leaves out a portion. The sample holds 300,000 to 400,000 clones, roughly an eighth seen once. Staining for CD45RO/CCR7/CD25/CD127/CD95/CD27 allowed sorting of CD4+ naive, central memory, regulatory and stem cell-like memory cells. Overall study findings and caveats: It was not settled here whether HLA type affects TCRB rearrangement. cDNA-based sequencing might over-represent cells highly expressing TCR.

What was sequenced was naive CD4+ T cells from blood. The sequence derives from a man in his late teens or twenties in good health.

The CDR3 DNA reads TGTGCCAGCAGCTTAGCGTCCAGTTACGAGCAGTACTTC. Its translation is CASSLASSYEQYF. The chain has TRBV7-2 and TRBJ2-7; no clear D. The germline V gene has CDR1 SGHTA and CDR2 FQGNSA. Trimming removed 0 bases at V and 4 bases at J, with 7 bases between. The CDR3 extends over 13 amino acids.